The clone carrying this T cell receptor (beta chain) was counted ten times or more. Its antigen is unknown. The data originate from a study of CD8 T cells in ankylosing spondylitis. Study-level results: Blood from ankylosing spondylitis patients appeared to carry a characteristic eight-variant TCR beta motif. Some of these motif variants have turned up before, in reports on reactive arthritis synovial fluid and blood. Disease-linked clones reportedly showed significant enrichment in matched ankylosing spondylitis synovial fluid.

Generation of TCR beta libraries employed quantitative 5'-RACE incorporating molecular barcodes. TCRdb analysed the 5' RACE reads with MiXCR anew, one entry per CDR3 protein. Of more than 150,000 distinct CDR3 sequences detected, 10% to 15% appear once; the ten largest clones hold more than 9.5%. Sequenced sample: blood, either unsorted or a sorted T cell fraction (not recorded which). This TCR was recovered from a female donor with ankylosing spondylitis or in good health (not recorded which).

The CDR3: CASSPSRVLFF. CDR3 DNA sequence: TGTGCCAGCAGCCCGTCTAGAGTTCTGTTCTTC. The chain carries TRBV3-1 and TRBJ2-1; D uncertain. Per germline, CDR1 LGHDT and CDR2 YNNKEL (reference sequence). Trimming took 4 bases from V and 15 from J, leaving 13 bases between them. This CDR3 is 11 amino acids long.